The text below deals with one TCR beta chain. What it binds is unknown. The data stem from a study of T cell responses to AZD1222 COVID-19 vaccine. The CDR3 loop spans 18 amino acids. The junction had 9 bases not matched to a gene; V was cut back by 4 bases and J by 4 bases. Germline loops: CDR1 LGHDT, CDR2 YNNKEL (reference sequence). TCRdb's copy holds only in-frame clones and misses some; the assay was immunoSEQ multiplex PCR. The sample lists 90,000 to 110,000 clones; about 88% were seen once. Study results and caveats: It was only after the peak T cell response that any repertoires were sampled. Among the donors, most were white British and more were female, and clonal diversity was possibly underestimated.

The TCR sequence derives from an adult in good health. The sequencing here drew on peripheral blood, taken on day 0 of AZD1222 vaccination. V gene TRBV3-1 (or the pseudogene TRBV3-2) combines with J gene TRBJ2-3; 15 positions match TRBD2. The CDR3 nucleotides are TGTGCCAGCAGCCTCCGGACTAGCGGGAGGGCCGGGTCAGATACGCAGTATTTT. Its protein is CASSLRTSGRAGSDTQYF.